These T cell receptor beta chains were read from a single sample in a study of T cells in pancreatic ductal adenocarcinoma. TCRdb keeps only in-frame clones here, not all; method: immunoSEQ multiplex PCR. This table holds 11,000 or so clones, 86% found once. The sample was PBMCs. These receptors all come from a human donor with pancreatic ductal adenocarcinoma. The CDR3 runs from the conserved cysteine through the conserved F or W. Each record gives: D gene, clone size, CDR3 length, J gene, V gene, CDR3 DNA, CDR3 protein. D genes are given only for firm matches. Not all rows give a size; the values are once, few, many and, for expanded clones, a class.

TRBD1 | . | 15 | TRBJ2-7 | TRBV5-6 | TGTGCCAGCAGCTTGGGATACAGGGGAGACTACGAGCAGTACTTC | CASSLGYRGDYEQYF
. | few | 14 | TRBJ1-5 | TRBV2 | TGTGCCAGCACTGGCAGTTATAGCAATCAGCCCCAGCATTTT | CASTGSYSNQPQHF
TRBD2 | few | 13 | TRBJ2-7 | TRBV28 | TGTGCCAGCAGCTCAGGACTAGCGGGCGAGCAGTACTTC | CASSSGLAGEQYF
. | few | 14 | TRBJ2-7 | TRBV9 | TGTGCCAGCAGCAATACCTACGACACCTACGAGCAGTACTTC | CASSNTYDTYEQYF
. | . | 12 | TRBJ2-1 | TRBV19 | TGTGCCAGTAGTATTGGTCAAATTGAGCAGTTCTTC | CASSIGQIEQFF
. | . | 14 | TRBJ2-5 | TRBV7-2 | TGTGCCAGCAGCTTAGGAGGGTTTCAAGAGACCCAGTACTTC | CASSLGGFQETQYF
. | few | 11 | TRBJ1-1 | TRBV30 | TGTGCCTGGAAGGACAGTACTGAAGCTTTCTTT | CAWKDSTEAFF
. | . | 15 | TRBJ2-2 | TRBV15 | TGTGCCACCAGCAGAGATACTACGGCCACCGGGGAGCTGTTTTTT | CATSRDTTATGELFF
. | . | 16 | TRBJ2-3 | TRBV5-1 | TGCGCCAGCAGCTTGGGACCGCGGGCACTCACAGATACGCAGTATTTT | CASSLGPRALTDTQYF
TRBD2 | few | 14 | TRBJ2-7 | TRBV2 | TGTGCCAGCATATGGTCTAGCGGGGGAAACGAGCAGTACTTC | CASIWSSGGNEQYF